Each of the 17 T cell receptor beta chains below was sequenced from the same sample in a study of human versus mouse CDR3 diversity and MHC coevolution. Libraries were prepared by immunoSEQ multiplex PCR; TCRdb keeps only in-frame clonotypes and omits some of them. The profile shows about 77,000 clones, under 95% of them singletons. The sample was naive CD4+ T cells from blood. Described subset: CD45RO-negative CD62L-positive naive CD4 T cells. These receptors originate from a person between 25 and 70 years old in good health.

The rearrangement uses TRBV7-9 and TRBJ1-6; 7 bases fit TRBD1. Trimming at V came to 1 base and at J to 7 bases, leaving 4 bases not matched to a gene. The CDR3 covers 15 residues. Germline-derived CDR1 and CDR2 are SEHNR and FQNEAQ (reference sequence). DNA for the CDR3: TGTGCCAGCAGCTTAGAGACAGGGACCAATTCACCCCTCCACTTT. It translates to CASSLETGTNSPLHF.

V is TRBV9 and J is TRBJ2-7, with TRBD1 identical over 8 bases. Germline CDR1 SGDLS, CDR2 YYNGEE. The CDR3 is 17 residues long. V lost 0 bases, J lost 4 bases, and 12 bases stayed unmatched. CDR3 DNA: TGTGCCAGCAGCGTAGGAGATGGCCGGCAGGGGGCTTACGAGCAGTACTTC. Translation: CASSVGDGRQGAYEQYF.

A word on this clone: One junction end does not reproduce the germline sequence, and a read error may be involved. Other DNA sequences in this sample translate to the same CDR3. The chain recombines TRBV28 with TRBJ1-4, with 8 nucleotides matching TRBD1. The CDR3 length is 15 residues. Germline V CDR1 and CDR2: MDHEN, SYDVKM. The CDR3 loop is CASSTGQADNEKLFF. CDR3 coding DNA: TGCGCCAGCAGTACGGGACAGGCCGATAATGAAAAACTGTTTTTT.

The chain is built from TRBV6-4 and TRBJ1-2, with 7 bases that match TRBD1. The J segment lost 0 bases and the V segment lost 8 bases, leaving 12 bases of the junction unmatched. The CDR3 consists of 16 residues. Germline loops: CDR1 MRHNA, CDR2 SNTAGT. The CDR3 sequence is CASRRDSQSPNYGYTF. The CDR3 DNA reads TGTGCCAGCCGGCGGGACAGCCAGAGTCCTAACTATGGCTACACCTTC.

The V gene is TRBV5-1, the J gene TRBJ2-1, with 8 bases that match TRBD2. The CDR3 loop spans 15 amino acids. CDR1 is SGHRS, CDR2 YFSETQ, per germline. J gave up 3 bases and V 3 bases, and 5 bases lay outside the gene matches. DNA for the CDR3: TGCGCCAGCAGCTCGCGACTAGCGAACTACAATGAGCAGTTCTTC. Translating it yields CASSSRLANYNEQFF.

This clone has a handful of counts. The chain uses TRBV2 and TRBJ1-3, with a tentative D call TRBD1 (5 bases). The V end was cut by 4 bases, the J end by 3 bases, with 13 bases between. Germline V gene data show CDR1 as SNHLY and CDR2 as FYNNEI. This CDR3 contains 15 residues. The CDR3 region has the DNA TGTGCCAGCAGTGTGGGGGGGACCATTGGAAACACCATATATTTT. This encodes CASSVGGTIGNTIYF.

The chain joins TRBV6-6 to TRBJ2-7, with D possibly TRBD2 on 6 matching bases. CDR1 and CDR2 (germline): MNHNY, SVGAGI (reference sequence). V dropped 0 bases and J dropped 5 bases, with 11 bases sitting between them. The CDR3 runs to 14 residues. CDR3 nucleotides: TGTGCCAGCAGTTACTCCTTCGGAGGGCACGAGCAGTACTTC. It specifies CASSYSFGGHEQYF.

The rearrangement uses TRBV18 and TRBJ2-1; the match to TRBD2 covers 10 bases. The V gene's germline CDR1 is KGHSH and CDR2 LQKENI. The CDR3 loop spans 15 amino acids. After removal of 4 bases from V and 8 bases from J, the junction contained 8 bases not matched to a gene. The CDR3, as DNA: TGTGCCAGCTCACGGGAAGCGGGAGGGGTCGATGAGCAGTTCTTC. This encodes CASSREAGGVDEQFF.

This clone was seen a single time. The gene calls are TRBV6-1 and TRBJ2-5; TRBD2 aligns across 13 bases. With the DNA end fitting TRBJ2-7 better, the J assignment may be wrong. This CDR3 has 15 amino acids. Germline values: CDR1 MNHNS, CDR2 SASEGT. CDR3 DNA sequence: TGTGCCAGCAGAGAACTAGCGGGAGGGCTGTACGAGCAGTACTTC. Residues: CASRELAGGLYEQYF.

This chain uses TRBV27 with TRBJ2-4, with 8 nucleotides matching TRBD1. CDR3 length: 16 amino acids. The V and J ends lost 6 bases and 4 bases, in that order; junction bases with no gene match: 11. Germline assignment: CDR1 MNHEY and CDR2 SMNVEV (reference sequence). CDR3 sequence (DNA): TGTGCCAGCAGCCAAGGGCCCCACAGGGGGAAAAACATTCAGTACTTC. It specifies CASSQGPHRGKNIQYF.

The rearrangement uses TRBV25-1 and TRBJ1-3; D is possibly TRBD1 (5 bases). Deletions cut 2 bases from V and 2 bases from J, with 7 bases between. The CDR3 length is 14 residues. CDR1 MGHDK and CDR2 SYGVNS come from the germline V gene. CDR3 amino acids: CASSEGGTGNTIYF. The CDR3 nucleotides read TGTGCCAGCAGTGAAGGGGGGACTGGAAACACCATATATTTT.

The chain combines TRBV30 with TRBJ1-2, with 7 nucleotides matching TRBD1. J lost 8 bases, V lost 0 bases, and 18 bases had no gene match. From germline, CDR1 is GTSNPN and CDR2 SVGIG (reference sequence). This CDR3 spans 17 amino acids. The CDR3 here is CAWSVLRLPQGHGGYTF. DNA of the CDR3: TGTGCCTGGAGTGTTTTAAGGCTGCCACAGGGGCATGGCGGCTACACCTTC.

This chain uses TRBV18 with TRBJ1-1, with TRBD1 matching 9 bases. With 3 bases clipped from V and 11 bases from J, the junction kept 4 bases outside the gene matches. The CDR3 extends over 12 amino acids. The germline V gene encodes CDR1 KGHSH and CDR2 LQKENI. The CDR3 sequence: CASSPPDRGAFF. DNA for the CDR3: TGTGCCAGCTCACCCCCGGACAGGGGCGCTTTCTTT.

The rearrangement links TRBV11-1 to TRBJ2-7, with a tentative D call TRBD2 (6 bases). The length of the CDR3 is 14 residues. Trimming took off 5 bases at V and 4 bases at J, with 15 bases between the two ends. CDR1 and CDR2 (germline): SGHAT, FQDESV (reference sequence). The CDR3 region has the DNA TGTGCCAGCAGCCCCGACTCCCGGGGGTACGAGCAGTACTTC. It specifies CASSPDSRGYEQYF.

V and J are TRBV7-2 and TRBJ2-1; 10 bases agree with TRBD1. The V gene end was trimmed by 5 bases and the J gene end by 9 bases; junction bases not matched to a gene: 10. The CDR3 contains 15 residues. Germline V gene sequence: CDR1 SGHTA, CDR2 FQGNSA. CDR3 in DNA: TGTGCCAGCAGCCTCGGACAGGGGGTGATTTCTGAGCAGTTCTTC. Its translation is CASSLGQGVISEQFF. The entire variable domain, with the rest obtained from reference TRBV7-2 and TRBJ2-1, is as follows: GAGVSQSPSNKVTEKGKDVELRCDPISGHTALYWYRQSLGQGLEFLIYFQGNSAPDKSGLPSDRFSAERTGGSVSTLTIQRTQQEDSAVYLCASSLGQGVISEQFFGPGTRLTVL.

The V call is TRBV30, the J call TRBJ2-3, with 11 bases matching TRBD2. The CDR3 totals 14 residues. Germline assignment: CDR1 GTSNPN and CDR2 SVGIG (reference sequence). Unmatched junction bases numbered 5, after V lost 6 bases and J lost 3 bases. This CDR3 is CACLAGGLTDTQYF. The CDR3 DNA follows: TGTGCCTGTTTAGCGGGAGGGCTGACAGATACGCAGTATTTT.

The chain links TRBV7-3 to TRBJ1-5, with D hard to call. The V and J ends lost 5 bases and 8 bases respectively, with 13 bases between them. CDR1 is SGHTA and CDR2 is FQGTGA in the germline V gene. This CDR3 is built from 13 residues. The CDR3 DNA follows: TGTGCCAGCAGCGCCACCCACATGGAGCCCCAGCATTTT. This sequence encodes CASSATHMEPQHF.